Shown below are 9 T cell receptor beta chains from a single sample sequenced in a study of cytomegalovirus exposure and HLA in healthy donors. PCR used 60 Vbeta primers and 13 Jbeta primers. Sequenced by immunoSEQ multiplex PCR; TCRdb stores in-frame clones only, minus some. This sample contains roughly 62,000 clones. Source material: PBMCs. These receptors all come from a male donor in good health and CMV-seronegative.

The chain employs TRBV28 and TRBJ2-7; 10 positions match TRBD1. The junction had 5 bases not matched to a gene; V was cut back by 4 bases and J by 2 bases. The CDR3 is made up of 15 amino acids. CDR1 is MDHEN and CDR2 is SYDVKM in the germline V gene. Here the CDR3 reads CASSWGQGYAYEQYF. In DNA, the CDR3 is TGTGCCAGCAGTTGGGGACAGGGGTATGCCTACGAGCAGTACTTC.

The CDR3 nucleotides are TGTGCCAGCAGCCTTGGGACTAGCGGAGGAGGCGAGCAGTACTTC. As protein: CASSLGTSGGGEQYF. The V call is TRBV11-2, the J call TRBJ2-7; 11 bases map to TRBD2. J was trimmed by 6 bases and V by 5 bases; bases with no gene match: 9. This CDR3 region has 15 residues. CDR1 SGHAT and CDR2 FQNNGV come from the germline V gene.

This chain links TRBV4-2 with TRBJ2-2, with D perhaps matching TRBD2 (5 bases). This CDR3 region has 15 residues. Germline CDR1 reads LGHNA; CDR2 reads YNFKEQ. Trimming cost V 4 bases and J 0 bases, with 9 bases left between them. The CDR3 coding sequence is TGTGCCAGCAGCCCGCCGAGGGCGAACACCGGGGAGCTGTTTTTT. Protein sequence: CASSPPRANTGELFF.

The chain employs TRBV19 and TRBJ1-5, with D possibly matching TRBD1 (5 bases). Looked up from germline, CDR1 is LNHDA and CDR2 is SQIVND (reference sequence). The CDR3 consists of 15 residues. The V gene lost 0 bases and the J gene lost 5 bases, with 11 bases spanning the gap. CDR3 protein: CASSIDRAVDQPQHF. DNA for the CDR3: TGTGCCAGTAGTATAGACAGGGCGGTGGATCAGCCCCAGCATTTT.

This rearrangement joins TRBV4-3 to TRBJ2-7; tentatively, D is TRBD2 (5 bases). V was cut by 1 base and J by 6 bases, with 19 bases left in between. Germline V CDR1 and CDR2: LGHNA, YSLEER. The CDR3 covers 16 residues. This chain's CDR3 is CASSQVREGPPGEQYF. The CDR3 DNA sequence: TGCGCCAGCAGCCAAGTTAGAGAGGGCCCTCCGGGCGAGCAGTACTTC.

The V gene is TRBV11-2, the J gene TRBJ2-5, with 10 bases fitting TRBD1. The better agreement between TRBJ2-7 and the DNA end casts doubt on the J call. The CDR3 spans 16 residues. CDR1 is SGHAT and CDR2 is FQNNGV in the germline V gene. Written as DNA, the CDR3 is TGTGCCAGCAGCTTAGGATCCGACAGGGGGCTTGGCGAGCAGTACTTC. Residues: CASSLGSDRGLGEQYF.

The V and J genes are TRBV28 and TRBJ2-5, with TRBD1 matching over 9 bases. CDR1 and CDR2 (germline): MDHEN, SYDVKM. J lost 4 bases, V lost 5 bases, and 5 bases had no gene match. The CDR3 runs to 14 residues. Here the CDR3 reads CASSGTGQGETQYF. The CDR3 region has the DNA TGTGCCAGCAGTGGGACAGGGCAAGGAGAGACCCAGTACTTC.

The chain combines TRBV6-1 with TRBJ2-1; the D is unclear. Per the germline V gene, CDR1 is MNHNS and CDR2 is SASEGT. The CDR3 has 12 residues. The V and J ends lost 3 bases and 6 bases respectively, with 6 bases between them. CDR3 amino acids: CASSDRANEQFF. CDR3 DNA: TGTGCCAGCAGTGATCGAGCCAATGAGCAGTTCTTC.

The V and J genes are TRBV30 and TRBJ2-6; TRBD1 matches at 8 bases. CDR1 GTSNPN and CDR2 SVGIG come from the germline V gene (reference sequence). This CDR3 spans 16 amino acids. V shed 6 bases and J 1 base; nucleotides not matched to a gene: 8. The CDR3: CACASGGASGANVLTF. The CDR3 DNA reads as TGTGCCTGCGCCTCAGGGGGCGCTTCTGGGGCCAACGTCCTGACTTTC. The variable domain in full, completed from reference TRBV30 and TRBJ2-6, reads SQTIHQWPATLVQPVGSPLSLECTVEGTSNPNLYWYRQAAGRGLQLLFYSVGIGQISSEVPQNLSASRPQDRQFILSSKKLLLSDSGFYLCACASGGASGANVLTFGAGSRLTVL.